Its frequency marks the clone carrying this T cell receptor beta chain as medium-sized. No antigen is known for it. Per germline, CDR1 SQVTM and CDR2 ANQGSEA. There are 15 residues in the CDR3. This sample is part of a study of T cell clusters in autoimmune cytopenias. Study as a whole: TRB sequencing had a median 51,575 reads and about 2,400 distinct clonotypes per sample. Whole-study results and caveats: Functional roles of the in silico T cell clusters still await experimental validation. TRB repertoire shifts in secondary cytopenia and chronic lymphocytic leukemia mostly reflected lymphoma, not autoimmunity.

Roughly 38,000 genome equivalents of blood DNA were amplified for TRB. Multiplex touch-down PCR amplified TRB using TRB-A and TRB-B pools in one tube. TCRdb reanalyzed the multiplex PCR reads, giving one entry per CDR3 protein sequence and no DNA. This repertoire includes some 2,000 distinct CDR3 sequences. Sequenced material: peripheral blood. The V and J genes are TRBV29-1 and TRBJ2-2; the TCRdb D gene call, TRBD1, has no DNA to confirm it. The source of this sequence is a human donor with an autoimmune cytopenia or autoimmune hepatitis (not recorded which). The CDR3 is CSAPGTSGGAGELFF.